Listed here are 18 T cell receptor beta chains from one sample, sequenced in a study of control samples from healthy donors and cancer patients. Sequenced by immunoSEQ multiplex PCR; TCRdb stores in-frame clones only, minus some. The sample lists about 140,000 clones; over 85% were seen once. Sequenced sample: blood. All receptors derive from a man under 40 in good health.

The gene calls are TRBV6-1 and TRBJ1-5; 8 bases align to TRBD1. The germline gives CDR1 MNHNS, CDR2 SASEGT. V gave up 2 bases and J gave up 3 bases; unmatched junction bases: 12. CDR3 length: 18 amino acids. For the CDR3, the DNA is TGTGCCAGCAGTGAAAGGGGGACAGGCAAGCGCCTCAATCAGCCCCAGCATTTT. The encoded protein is CASSERGTGKRLNQPQHF.

The DNA of the CDR3 is TGCAGCGTTAACAACCCAGGACAGCGACCTGGGGAAAGAGGGTTAGCTTTCTTT. Translation: CSVNNPGQRPGERGLAFF. V usage is TRBV29-1 and J usage is TRBJ1-1; D possibly corresponds to TRBD1 (6 bases). Germline assignment: CDR1 SQVTM and CDR2 ANQGSEA. V gave up 5 bases and J gave up 10 bases, with 35 bases separating them. The CDR3 runs to 18 residues.

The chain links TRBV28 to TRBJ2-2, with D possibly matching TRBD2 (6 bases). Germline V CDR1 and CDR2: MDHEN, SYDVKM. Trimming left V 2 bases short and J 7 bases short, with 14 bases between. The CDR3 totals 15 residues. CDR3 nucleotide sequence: TGTGCCAGCAGTTTAGGGGGGTCCGCCGTCGGGGAGCTGTTTTTT. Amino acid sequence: CASSLGGSAVGELFF.

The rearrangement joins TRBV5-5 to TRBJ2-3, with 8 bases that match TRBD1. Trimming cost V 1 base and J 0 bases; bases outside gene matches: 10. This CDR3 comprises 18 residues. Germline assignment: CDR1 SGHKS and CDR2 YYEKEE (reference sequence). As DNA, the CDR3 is TGTGCCAGCAGCTTGCGGCCACAGGGGGGAACTAGCACAGATACGCAGTATTTT. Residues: CASSLRPQGGTSTDTQYF.

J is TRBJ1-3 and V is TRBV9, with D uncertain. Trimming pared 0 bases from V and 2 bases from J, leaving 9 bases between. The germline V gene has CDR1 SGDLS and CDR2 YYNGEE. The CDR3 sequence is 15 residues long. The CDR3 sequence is CASSVGADTGNTIYF. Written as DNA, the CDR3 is TGTGCCAGCAGCGTAGGTGCGGATACTGGAAACACCATATATTTT.

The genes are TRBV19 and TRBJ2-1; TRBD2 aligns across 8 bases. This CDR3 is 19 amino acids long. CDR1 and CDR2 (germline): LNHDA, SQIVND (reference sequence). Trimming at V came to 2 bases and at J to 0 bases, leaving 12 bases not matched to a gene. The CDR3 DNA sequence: TGTGCCAGTAGTATACCCAGCGGGAGTCCCCTCAGCTCCTACAATGAGCAGTTCTTC. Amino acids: CASSIPSGSPLSSYNEQFF.

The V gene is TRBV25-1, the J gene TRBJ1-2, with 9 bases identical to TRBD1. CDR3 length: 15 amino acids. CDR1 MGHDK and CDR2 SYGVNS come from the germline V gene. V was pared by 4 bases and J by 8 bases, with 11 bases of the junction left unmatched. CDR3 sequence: CASSGGKQGAGGYTF. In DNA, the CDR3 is TGTGCCAGCAGTGGGGGAAAACAGGGGGCTGGCGGCTACACCTTC.

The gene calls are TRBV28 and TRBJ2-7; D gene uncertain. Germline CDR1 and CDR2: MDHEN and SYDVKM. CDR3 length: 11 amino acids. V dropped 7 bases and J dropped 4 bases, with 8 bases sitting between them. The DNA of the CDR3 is TGTGCCAGCACGCAAAATTACGAGCAGTACTTC. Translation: CASTQNYEQYF.

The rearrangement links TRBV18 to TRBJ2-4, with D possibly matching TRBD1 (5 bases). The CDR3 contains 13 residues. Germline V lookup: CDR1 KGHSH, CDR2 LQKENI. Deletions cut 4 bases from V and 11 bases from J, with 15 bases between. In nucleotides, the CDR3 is TGTGCCAGCTCACAGTCAGGGTCTGGCCTTCAGTACTTC. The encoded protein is CASSQSGSGLQYF.

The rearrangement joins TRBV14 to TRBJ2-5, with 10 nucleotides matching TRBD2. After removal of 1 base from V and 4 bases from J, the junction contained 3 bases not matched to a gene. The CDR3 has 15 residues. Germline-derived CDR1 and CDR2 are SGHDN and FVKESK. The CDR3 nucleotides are TGTGCCAGCAGCCAAGCCCTAGCGGGAGTAGAGACCCAGTACTTC. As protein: CASSQALAGVETQYF. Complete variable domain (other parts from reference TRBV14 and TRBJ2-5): EAGVTQFPSHSVIEKGQTVTLRCDPISGHDNLYWYRRVMGKEIKFLLHFVKESKQDESGMPNNRFLAERTGGTYSTLKVQPAELEDSGVYFCASSQALAGVETQYFGPGTRLLVL.

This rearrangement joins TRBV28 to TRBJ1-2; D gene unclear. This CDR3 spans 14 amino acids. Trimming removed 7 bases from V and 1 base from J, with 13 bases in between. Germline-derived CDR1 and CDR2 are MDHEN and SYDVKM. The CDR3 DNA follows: TGTGCCAGCAATCACGGTGGCAGTAACTATGGCTACACCTTC. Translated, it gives CASNHGGSNYGYTF.

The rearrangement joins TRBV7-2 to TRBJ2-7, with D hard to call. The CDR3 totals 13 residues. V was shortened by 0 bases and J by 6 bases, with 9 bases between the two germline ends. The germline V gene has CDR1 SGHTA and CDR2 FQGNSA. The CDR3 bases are TGTGCCAGCAGCTTAGCAATAGTTGGCGAGCAGTACTTC. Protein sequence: CASSLAIVGEQYF.

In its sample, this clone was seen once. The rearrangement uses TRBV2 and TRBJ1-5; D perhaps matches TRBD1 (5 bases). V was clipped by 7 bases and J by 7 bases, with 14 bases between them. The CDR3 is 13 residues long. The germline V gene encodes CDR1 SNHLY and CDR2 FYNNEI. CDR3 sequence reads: CASTRQGGQPQHF. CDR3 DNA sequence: TGTGCCAGCACAAGGCAGGGTGGGCAGCCCCAGCATTTT.

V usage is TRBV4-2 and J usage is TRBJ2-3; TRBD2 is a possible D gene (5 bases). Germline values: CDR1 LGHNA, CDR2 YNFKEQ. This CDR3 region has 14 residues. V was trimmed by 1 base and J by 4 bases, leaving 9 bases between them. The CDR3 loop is CASSQGNGADTQYF. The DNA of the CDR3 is TGTGCCAGCAGCCAAGGCAACGGGGCAGATACGCAGTATTTT.

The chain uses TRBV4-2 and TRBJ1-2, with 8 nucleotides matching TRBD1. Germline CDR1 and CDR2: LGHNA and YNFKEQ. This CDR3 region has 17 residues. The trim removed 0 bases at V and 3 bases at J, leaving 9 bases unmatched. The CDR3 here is CASSQERQGALDYGYTF. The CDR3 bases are TGTGCCAGCAGCCAAGAAAGGCAGGGGGCGCTGGACTATGGCTACACCTTC.

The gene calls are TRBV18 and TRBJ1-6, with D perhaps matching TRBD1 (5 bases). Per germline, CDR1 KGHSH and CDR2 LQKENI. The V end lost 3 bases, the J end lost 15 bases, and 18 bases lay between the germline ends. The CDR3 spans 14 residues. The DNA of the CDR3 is TGTGCCAGCTCACCTCCCGGGACGCTAAATCACCTCCACTTT. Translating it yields CASSPPGTLNHLHF.

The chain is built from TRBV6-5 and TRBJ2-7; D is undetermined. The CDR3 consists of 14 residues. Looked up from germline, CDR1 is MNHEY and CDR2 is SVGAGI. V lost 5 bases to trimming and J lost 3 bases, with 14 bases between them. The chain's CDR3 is CASSPAPTNYEQYF. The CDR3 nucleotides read TGTGCCAGCAGTCCAGCCCCTACTAACTACGAGCAGTACTTC.

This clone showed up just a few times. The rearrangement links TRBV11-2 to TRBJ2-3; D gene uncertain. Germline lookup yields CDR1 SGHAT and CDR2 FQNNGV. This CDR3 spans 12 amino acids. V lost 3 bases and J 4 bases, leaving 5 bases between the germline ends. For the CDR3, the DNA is TGTGCCAGCAGCTTCGGGTCAGATACGCAGTATTTT. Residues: CASSFGSDTQYF.